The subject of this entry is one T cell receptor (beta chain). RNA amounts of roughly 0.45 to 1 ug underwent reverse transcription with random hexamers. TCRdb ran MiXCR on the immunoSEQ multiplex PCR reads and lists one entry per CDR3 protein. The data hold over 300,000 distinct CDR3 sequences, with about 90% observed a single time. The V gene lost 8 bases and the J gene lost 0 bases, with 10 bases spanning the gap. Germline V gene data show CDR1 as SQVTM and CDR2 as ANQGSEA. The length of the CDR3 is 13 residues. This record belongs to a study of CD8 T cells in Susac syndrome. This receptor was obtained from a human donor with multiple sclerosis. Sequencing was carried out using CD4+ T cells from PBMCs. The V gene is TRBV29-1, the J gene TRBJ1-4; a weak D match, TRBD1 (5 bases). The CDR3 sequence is CSQDIATNEKLFF. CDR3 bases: TGCAGCCAGGACATCGCAACTAATGAAAAACTGTTTTTT.